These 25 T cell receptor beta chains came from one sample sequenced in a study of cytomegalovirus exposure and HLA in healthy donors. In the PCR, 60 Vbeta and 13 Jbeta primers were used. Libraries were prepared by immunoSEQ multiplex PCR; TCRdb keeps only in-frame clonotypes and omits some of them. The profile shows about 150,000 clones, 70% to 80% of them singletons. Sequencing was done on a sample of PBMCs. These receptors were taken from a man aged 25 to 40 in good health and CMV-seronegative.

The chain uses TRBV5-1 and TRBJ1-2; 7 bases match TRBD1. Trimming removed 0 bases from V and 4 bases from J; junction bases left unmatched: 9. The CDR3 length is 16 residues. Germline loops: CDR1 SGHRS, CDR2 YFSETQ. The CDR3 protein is CASSLDRTGQAYGYTF. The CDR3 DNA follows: TGCGCCAGCAGCTTGGATCGGACAGGCCAAGCCTATGGCTACACCTTC.

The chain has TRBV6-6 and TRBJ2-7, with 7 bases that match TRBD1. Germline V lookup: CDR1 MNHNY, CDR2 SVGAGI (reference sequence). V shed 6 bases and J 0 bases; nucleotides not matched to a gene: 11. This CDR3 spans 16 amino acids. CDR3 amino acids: CASRGTDRADSYEQYF. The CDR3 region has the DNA TGTGCCAGCAGGGGAACAGACAGGGCTGACTCCTACGAGCAGTACTTC.

CDR3 coding DNA: TGCGCCAGCAGCTTGGGCGGGACAGACCAAGAGACCCAGTACTTC. It translates to CASSLGGTDQETQYF. This chain connects TRBV5-1 to TRBJ2-5, with a weak D call TRBD1 (7 bases). V was cut by 0 bases and J by 0 bases, with 9 bases left in between. The CDR3 is 15 amino acids. Germline lookup yields CDR1 SGHRS and CDR2 YFSETQ.

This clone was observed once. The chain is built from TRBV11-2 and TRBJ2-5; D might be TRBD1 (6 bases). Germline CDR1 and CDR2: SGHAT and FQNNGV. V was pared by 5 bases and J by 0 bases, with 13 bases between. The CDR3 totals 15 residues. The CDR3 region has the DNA TGTGCCAGCAGCCCACAGGGACGGAACCAAGAGACCCAGTACTTC. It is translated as CASSPQGRNQETQYF.

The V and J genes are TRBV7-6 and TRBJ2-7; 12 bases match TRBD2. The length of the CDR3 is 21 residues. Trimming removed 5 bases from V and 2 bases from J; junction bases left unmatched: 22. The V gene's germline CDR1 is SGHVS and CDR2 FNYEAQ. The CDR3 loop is CASSGEIPGLAGKLATYEQYF. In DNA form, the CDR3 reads TGTGCCAGCAGCGGAGAGATCCCGGGACTAGCGGGCAAACTAGCTACCTACGAGCAGTACTTC.

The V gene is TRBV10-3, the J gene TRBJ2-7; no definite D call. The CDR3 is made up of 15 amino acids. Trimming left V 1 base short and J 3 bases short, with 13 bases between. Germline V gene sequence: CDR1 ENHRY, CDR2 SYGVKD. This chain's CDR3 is CAISEWAGILYEQYF. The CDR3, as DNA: TGTGCCATCAGTGAGTGGGCAGGAATACTCTACGAGCAGTACTTC.

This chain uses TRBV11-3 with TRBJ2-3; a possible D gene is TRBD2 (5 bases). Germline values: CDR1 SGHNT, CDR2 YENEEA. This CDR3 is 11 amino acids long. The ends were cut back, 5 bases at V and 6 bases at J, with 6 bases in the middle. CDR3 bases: TGTGCCAGCAGCCGGGGTGATACGCAGTATTTT. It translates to CASSRGDTQYF.

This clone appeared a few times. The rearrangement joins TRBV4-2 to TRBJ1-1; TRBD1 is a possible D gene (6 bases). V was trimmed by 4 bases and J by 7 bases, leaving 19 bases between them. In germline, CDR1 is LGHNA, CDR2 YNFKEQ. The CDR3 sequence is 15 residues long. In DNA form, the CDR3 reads TGTGCCAGCAGCCCGCTAGGGGGAAGTGGATATGAAGCTTTCTTT. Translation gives CASSPLGGSGYEAFF.

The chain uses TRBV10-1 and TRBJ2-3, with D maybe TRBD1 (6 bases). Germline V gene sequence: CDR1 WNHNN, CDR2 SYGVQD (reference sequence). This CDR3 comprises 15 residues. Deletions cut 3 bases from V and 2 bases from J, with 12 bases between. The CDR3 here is CASSDQGPTTDTQYF. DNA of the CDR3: TGCGCCAGCAGTGATCAGGGGCCGACCACAGATACGCAGTATTTT.

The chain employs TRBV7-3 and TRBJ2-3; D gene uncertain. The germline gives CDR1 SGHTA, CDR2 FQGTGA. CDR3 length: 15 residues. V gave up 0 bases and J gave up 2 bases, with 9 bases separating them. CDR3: CASSLTSSVTDTQYF. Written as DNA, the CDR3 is TGTGCCAGCAGCTTAACTAGCAGCGTCACAGATACGCAGTATTTT.

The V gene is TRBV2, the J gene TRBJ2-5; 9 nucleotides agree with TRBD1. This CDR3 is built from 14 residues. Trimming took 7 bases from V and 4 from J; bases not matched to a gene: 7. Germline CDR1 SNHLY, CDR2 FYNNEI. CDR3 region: CASNTGTGIETQYF. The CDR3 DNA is TGTGCCAGCAATACCGGGACAGGGATAGAGACCCAGTACTTC.

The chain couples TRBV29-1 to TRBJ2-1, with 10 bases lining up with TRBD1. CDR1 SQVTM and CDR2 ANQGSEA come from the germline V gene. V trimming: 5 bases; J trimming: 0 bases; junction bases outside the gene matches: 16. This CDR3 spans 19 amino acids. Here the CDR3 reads CSVRQTGGSADRSYNEQFF. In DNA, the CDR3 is TGCAGCGTTCGACAGACAGGGGGCTCGGCGGACCGCTCCTACAATGAGCAGTTCTTC.

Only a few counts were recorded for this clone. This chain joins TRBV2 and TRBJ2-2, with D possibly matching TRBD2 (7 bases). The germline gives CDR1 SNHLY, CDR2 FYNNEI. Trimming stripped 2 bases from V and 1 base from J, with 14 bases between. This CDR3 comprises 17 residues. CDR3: CASSERGGLLNTGELFF. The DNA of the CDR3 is TGTGCCAGCAGTGAAAGGGGGGGACTATTGAACACCGGGGAGCTGTTTTTT.

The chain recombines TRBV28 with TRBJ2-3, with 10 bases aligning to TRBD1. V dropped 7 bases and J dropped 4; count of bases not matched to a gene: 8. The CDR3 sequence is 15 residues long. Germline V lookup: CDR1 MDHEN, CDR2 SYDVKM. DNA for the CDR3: TGTGCCAGCACTTTTGGGACAGGGGTGGCAGATACGCAGTATTTT. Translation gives CASTFGTGVADTQYF. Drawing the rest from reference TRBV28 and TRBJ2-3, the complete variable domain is DVKVTQSSRYLVKRTGEKVFLECVQDMDHENMFWYRQDPGLGLRLIYFSYDVKMKEKGDIPEGYSVSREKKERFSLILESASTNQTSMYLCASTFGTGVADTQYFGPGTRLTVL.

The CDR3 region is CASSIVGGSSYEQYF. CDR3 sequence (DNA): TGTGCCAGTAGTATTGTGGGAGGGAGCTCCTACGAGCAGTACTTC. The V and J genes are TRBV19 and TRBJ2-7, with 7 bases fitting TRBD2. Germline CDR1 LNHDA, CDR2 SQIVND (reference sequence). Unmatched junction bases numbered 5, after V lost 3 bases and J lost 0 bases. This CDR3 has 15 amino acids.

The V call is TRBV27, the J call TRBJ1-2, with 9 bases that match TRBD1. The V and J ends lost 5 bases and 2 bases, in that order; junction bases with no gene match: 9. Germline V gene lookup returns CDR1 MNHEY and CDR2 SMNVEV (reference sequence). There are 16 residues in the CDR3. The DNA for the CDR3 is TGTGCCAGCAGTCCCTCCACGGGACAGGGAAACTATGGCTACACCTTC. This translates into CASSPSTGQGNYGYTF.

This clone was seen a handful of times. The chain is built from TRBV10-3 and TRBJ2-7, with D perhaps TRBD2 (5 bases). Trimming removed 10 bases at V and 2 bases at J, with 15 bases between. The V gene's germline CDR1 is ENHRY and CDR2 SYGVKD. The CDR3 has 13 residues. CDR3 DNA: TGTGCCACCACCCAGGCCGGGGCCTACGAGCAGTACTTC. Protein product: CATTQAGAYEQYF.

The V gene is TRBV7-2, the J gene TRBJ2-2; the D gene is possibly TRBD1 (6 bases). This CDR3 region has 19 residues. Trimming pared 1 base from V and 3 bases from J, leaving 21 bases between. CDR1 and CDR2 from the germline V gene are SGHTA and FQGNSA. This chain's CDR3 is CASSLVAGVFGLDTGELFF. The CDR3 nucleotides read TGTGCCAGCAGCTTAGTGGCAGGGGTTTTTGGGTTGGACACCGGGGAGCTGTTTTTT.

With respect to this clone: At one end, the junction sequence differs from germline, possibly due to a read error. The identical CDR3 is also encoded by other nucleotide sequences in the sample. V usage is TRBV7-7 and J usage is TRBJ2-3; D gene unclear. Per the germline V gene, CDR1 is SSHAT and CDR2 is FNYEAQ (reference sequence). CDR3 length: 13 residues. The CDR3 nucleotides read TGTGCTAGCAGCCCCCCGGGCACAGATACGCAGTATTTT. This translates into CASSPPGTDTQYF.

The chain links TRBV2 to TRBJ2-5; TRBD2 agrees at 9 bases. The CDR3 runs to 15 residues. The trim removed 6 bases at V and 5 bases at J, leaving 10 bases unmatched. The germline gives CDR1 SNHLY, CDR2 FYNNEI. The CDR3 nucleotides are TGTGCCAGCAGGGCTAGACTAGCGGCGGGGGAGACCCAGTACTTC. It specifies CASRARLAAGETQYF.

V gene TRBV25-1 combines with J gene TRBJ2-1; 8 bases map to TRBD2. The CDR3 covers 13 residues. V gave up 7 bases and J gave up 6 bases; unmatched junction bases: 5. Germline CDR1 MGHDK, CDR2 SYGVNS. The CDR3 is CASIGLAVNEQFF. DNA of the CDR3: TGTGCCAGCATTGGACTAGCTGTCAATGAGCAGTTCTTC.

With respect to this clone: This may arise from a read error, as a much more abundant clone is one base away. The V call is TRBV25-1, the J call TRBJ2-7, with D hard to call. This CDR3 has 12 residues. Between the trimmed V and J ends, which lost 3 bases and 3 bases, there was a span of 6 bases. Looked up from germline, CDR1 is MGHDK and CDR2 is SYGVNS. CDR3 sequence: CASSEGHYEQYF. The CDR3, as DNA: TGTGCCAGCAGTGAGGGCCACTACGAGCAGTACTTC.

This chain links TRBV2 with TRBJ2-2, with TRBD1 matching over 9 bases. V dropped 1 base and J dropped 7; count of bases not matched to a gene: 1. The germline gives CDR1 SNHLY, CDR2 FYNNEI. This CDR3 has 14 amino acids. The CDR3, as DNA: TGTGCCAGCAGTGAAGAGACAGGGGGCGGGGAGCTGTTTTTT. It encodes CASSEETGGGELFF.

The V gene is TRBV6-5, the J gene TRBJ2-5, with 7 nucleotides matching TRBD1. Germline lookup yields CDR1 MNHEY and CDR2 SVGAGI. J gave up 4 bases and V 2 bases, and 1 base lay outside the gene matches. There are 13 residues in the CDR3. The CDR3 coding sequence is TGTGCCAGCAGTTACAACAGGGGAGAGACCCAGTACTTC. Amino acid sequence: CASSYNRGETQYF.

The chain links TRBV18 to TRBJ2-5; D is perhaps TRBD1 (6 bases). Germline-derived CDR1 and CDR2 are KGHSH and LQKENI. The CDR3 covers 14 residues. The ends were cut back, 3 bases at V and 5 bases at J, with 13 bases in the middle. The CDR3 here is CASSPLGQGETQYF. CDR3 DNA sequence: TGTGCCAGCTCACCCTTGGGCCAGGGGGAGACCCAGTACTTC.